The source of this T cell receptor (beta chain) is a study of PD-L1 blockade in urothelial cancer (dated by TCRdb to about 2017). At the level of the whole study: Therapy was started at some point between 2014 and 2016 for all patients, and atezolizumab 1,200 mg was administered intravenously every 3 weeks. TCR sequencing covered pretreatment tumor samples and matched, serially collected peripheral blood taken before and after atezolizumab treatment. An exploratory multi-omic analysis was conducted of the somatic, immune and clinical correlates of response to PD-L1 blockade with atezolizumab in urothelial cancer. Blood samples were analyzed at 3 weeks after treatment start (second dose) and at 6 weeks after treatment start. Whole exome sequencing and RNA sequencing of pretreatment tumors were performed alongside TCR sequencing in the same patients. A median of about 140,000 T cells and 65,000 to 90,000 unique TCRs was obtained from blood samples, and a median clonality of about 0.08 was observed. Durable clinical benefit was achieved by nine patients and was not achieved by 20 patients. Patients had an ECOG performance status of 0 or 1 and had received between 0 and 3 prior chemotherapy regimens. Durable clinical benefit was defined as progression-free survival longer than 6 months, and TCR features were also tested against progression-free and overall survival. Around 29 patients had pretreatment blood TCR-seq, roughly 24 had at least one posttreatment blood collection, and roughly 24 had tumor TCR-seq. About nine tenths of the roughly 30 patients were males with bladder-origin urothelial cancer, and about 65% of the roughly 29 reported a prior smoking history.

The CDR3 holds 14 amino acids from the cysteine to the phenylalanine. The retained sequence is limited to the CDR3, 42 bases, with the frame set at the first base. V is pared back by 2 bases and J by 6 bases, with 16 bases lying between the germline termini. The germline V gene (reference sequence) supplies CDR1 GTSNPN and CDR2 SVGIG. A cohort of about 30 patients with locally advanced or metastatic urothelial carcinoma, treated at Memorial Sloan Kettering on a trial protocol, was included. Peripheral blood mononuclear cells were collected from each patient pretreatment and during treatment, giving between 1 and 8 total time points per patient. The Qiagen DNeasy Blood extraction kit was used to purify genomic DNA from total PBMCs and tumor samples. PBMCs were collected pretreatment and during treatment, and were isolated and stored as previously described. To estimate absolute template abundance from read counts, synthetic TCR analog templates were spiked into each PCR. The immunoSEQ assay used bias-controlled V and J gene primers to amplify TCRbeta CDR3 regions from genomic DNA. Sequencing of rearranged TCRbeta segments was performed at approximately 20X coverage. The original methods were these. Clustering was used to correct sequencing errors, and CDR3s were annotated against IMGT to assign V, D and J genes. Only productive TCRbeta rearrangements were used in downstream analyses, excluding out-of-frame or stop-codon sequences. Clonality was computed as one minus Shannon entropy normalized by the log of the number of unique productive sequences. Clones differing between time points or between blood and tumor were identified by Fisher's exact test with Benjamini-Hochberg correction at adjusted p below 0.01. TCRdb's version of the immuneACCESS table is confined to in-frame rearrangements and falls short of the full clone set. An unresolved V gene accounts for under half of the shortfall where checked; the remainder is of unknown origin. V, J and clone size were drawn from that table, and D and trimming were deduced from the DNA. The table for this sample lists some 35,000 clones; more than 80% of them were counted only once. The ten largest make up around 8.3% of the sample.

The paper's findings and limits, for the study overall: Improved progression-free and overall survival was found to be associated with pretreatment peripheral blood TCR clonality below the median. At 3 weeks after the start of treatment, tumor-associated TCR clones in peripheral blood had expanded more in patients with durable benefit (n ≈ 20, p = 0.022). Small sample size (n ≈ 27) and many exploratory analyses mean the results are intended to be hypothesis-generating.

As regards this clone: What antigen it recognizes has not been identified. Per-base quality was not reported, and no clone a single base away is much larger than it.

The receptor's source is a man between 65 and 85 years old with urothelial cancer. The sequences come from PBMCs, collected around atezolizumab (anti-PD-L1) treatment. The chain was built from TRBV30 and TRBJ1-1, with a tentative D gene TRBD1 over 5 matching bases. The nucleotide sequence reads as follows: TGTGCCTGGAGTCCCCCAGGGAGGTTGGCTGAAGCTTTCTTT. This sequence encodes CAWSPPGRLAEAFF.